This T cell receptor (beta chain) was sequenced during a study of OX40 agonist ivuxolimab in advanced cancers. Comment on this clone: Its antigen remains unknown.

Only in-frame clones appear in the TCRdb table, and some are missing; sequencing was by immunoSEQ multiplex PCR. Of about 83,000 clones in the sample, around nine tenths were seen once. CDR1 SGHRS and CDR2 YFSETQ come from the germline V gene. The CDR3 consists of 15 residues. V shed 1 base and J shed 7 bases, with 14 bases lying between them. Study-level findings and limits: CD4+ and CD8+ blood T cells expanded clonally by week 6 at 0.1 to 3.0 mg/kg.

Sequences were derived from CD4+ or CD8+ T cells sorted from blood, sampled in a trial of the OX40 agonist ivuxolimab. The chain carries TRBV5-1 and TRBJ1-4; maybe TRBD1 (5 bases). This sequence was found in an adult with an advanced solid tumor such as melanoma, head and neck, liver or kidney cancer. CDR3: CASSLSGFMGEKLFF. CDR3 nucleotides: TGCGCCAGCAGCTTGTCAGGGTTCATGGGTGAAAAACTGTTTTTT.